The clone carrying this T cell receptor (beta chain) was seen only a few times. The ends lost 2 bases at V and 2 bases at J; junction bases unmatched: 7. From germline, CDR1 is MGHRA and CDR2 YSYEKL. This CDR3 contains 17 residues. This specimen comes from a study of blood T cell repertoires in COVID-19. Turning to the study itself: The cDNA or gDNA used as material had been derived from T cells, B-cell-depleted T cells, or PBMCs.

The table came from immunoSEQ multiplex PCR; TCRdb's copy has only in-frame clones and leaves some out. In the table there are a few hundred thousand clones, 75% to 90% of which are singletons. Sequenced sample: PBMCs or T cells enriched from blood (not recorded which). The sequence came from a man in his forties who had recovered from COVID-19. The chain carries TRBV4-1 and TRBJ1-5; TRBD1 matches at 9 bases. The CDR3 sequence is CASSQLTGGGGNQPQHF. The CDR3 bases are TGCGCCAGCAGCCAACTTACAGGGGGCGGCGGCAATCAGCCCCAGCATTTT.